Listed below are T cell receptor beta chains from one sample, sequenced in a study of beta chain features in type 1 diabetes. Sequencing was performed with immunoSEQ multiplex PCR; in TCRdb, only in-frame clones are kept and a portion is missing. Of under 250,000 clones listed, approximately 14% were seen once; the top ten hold approximately 0.024%. The sample taken for sequencing was naive CD4+ T cells from blood. These TCRs come from a woman between 35 and 50 years old in good health. The CDR3 runs from the conserved cysteine through the conserved F or W. Fields, in order: V gene, D gene, J gene, clone size, CDR3 protein, CDR3 DNA. A D gene is named only where the DNA matches it firmly. For some rows the clone size is stated as once, few or many, or as a class when expanded; others skip it.

v_gene: TRBV12-5
d_gene: .
j_gene: TRBJ2-4
abundance: .
CDR3aa: CASGWVTTNIQYF
CDR3nt: TGTGCTAGTGGTTGGGTGACTACCAACATTCAGTACTTC

v_gene: TRBV5-1
d_gene: .
j_gene: TRBJ1-2
abundance: few
CDR3aa: CASSLEFEGYTF
CDR3nt: TGCGCCAGCAGCTTGGAATTCGAGGGCTACACCTTC

v_gene: TRBV6-5
d_gene: TRBD1
j_gene: TRBJ2-7
abundance: few
CDR3aa: CASSKDRGAYEQYF
CDR3nt: TGTGCCAGCAGCAAGGACAGGGGGGCCTACGAGCAGTACTTC

v_gene: TRBV19
d_gene: .
j_gene: TRBJ2-7
abundance: .
CDR3aa: CASSISFGRVSKQYF
CDR3nt: TGTGCCAGTAGTATCTCCTTTGGCAGGGTAAGCAAGCAGTACTTC

v_gene: TRBV15
d_gene: TRBD2
j_gene: TRBJ2-2
abundance: few
CDR3aa: CATSRGGGATGELFF
CDR3nt: TGTGCCACCAGCAGGGGGGGAGGGGCCACCGGGGAGCTGTTTTTT

v_gene: TRBV5-4
d_gene: TRBD2
j_gene: TRBJ2-5
abundance: .
CDR3aa: CASKKPGGLSETQYF
CDR3nt: TGTGCCAGCAAAAAACCGGGGGGTCTTTCGGAGACCCAGTACTTC

v_gene: TRBV5-1
d_gene: TRBD1
j_gene: TRBJ1-2
abundance: few
CDR3aa: CASTFSPGGNGYTF
CDR3nt: TGCGCCAGCACCTTCTCTCCAGGGGGCAATGGCTACACCTTC

v_gene: TRBV11-2
d_gene: .
j_gene: TRBJ1-4
abundance: .
CDR3aa: CASSLGPAQGNEKLFF
CDR3nt: TGTGCCAGCAGCTTAGGGCCGGCACAGGGAAATGAAAAACTGTTTTTT

v_gene: TRBV5-1
d_gene: .
j_gene: TRBJ2-3
abundance: .
CDR3aa: CASSSTGTSTDTQYF
CDR3nt: TGCGCCAGCAGTTCAACAGGTACAAGCACAGATACGCAGTATTTT

v_gene: TRBV7-7
d_gene: TRBD2
j_gene: TRBJ2-1
abundance: .
CDR3aa: CASSLGLAGHNEQFF
CDR3nt: TGTGCCAGCAGCTTAGGGCTAGCGGGGCACAATGAGCAGTTCTTC

v_gene: TRBV29-1
d_gene: .
j_gene: TRBJ2-7
abundance: .
CDR3aa: CSVGGGVTGPSYEQYF
CDR3nt: TGCAGCGTTGGAGGAGGCGTGACAGGTCCCTCCTACGAGCAGTACTTC

v_gene: TRBV7-9
d_gene: TRBD2
j_gene: TRBJ2-3
abundance: .
CDR3aa: CASSFTAGADTQYF
CDR3nt: TGTGCCAGCAGCTTCACAGCGGGGGCGGATACGCAGTATTTT

v_gene: TRBV9
d_gene: .
j_gene: TRBJ2-7
abundance: few
CDR3aa: CASSATGFGYEQYF
CDR3nt: TGTGCCAGCAGCGCGACGGGGTTCGGTTACGAGCAGTACTTC

v_gene: TRBV5-1
d_gene: TRBD2
j_gene: TRBJ2-7
abundance: .
CDR3aa: CASSLGAGGPEEQYF
CDR3nt: TGCGCCAGCAGCTTAGGAGCGGGGGGGCCAGAAGAGCAGTACTTC

v_gene: TRBV2
d_gene: .
j_gene: TRBJ1-6
abundance: .
CDR3aa: CASSFDSDSPLHF
CDR3nt: TGTGCCAGCAGTTTCGACAGTGATTCACCCCTCCACTTT